Shown below are 17 T cell receptor beta chains from a single sample sequenced in a study of blood T cell repertoires in COVID-19. Profiling relied on immunoSEQ multiplex PCR, and the TCRdb table lists in-frame clones only, not all of them. The data show 650,000 to 800,000 clones, 85% to 90% seen once. Sequenced input: peripheral blood. These receptors were taken from a woman between 18 and 30 years old with acute or convalescent COVID-19.

The genes are TRBV6-5 and TRBJ1-1; D is ambiguous. The germline V and J ends were trimmed by 6 bases and 8 bases, with 10 bases remaining between them. Germline V gene lookup returns CDR1 MNHEY and CDR2 SVGAGI. The CDR3 length is 11 residues. The CDR3 DNA follows: TGTGCCAGCAGGGGTGGGCTCGAAGCTTTCTTT. Protein: CASRGGLEAFF.

This clone has just a few counts. This rearrangement joins TRBV30 to TRBJ1-1; D perhaps matches TRBD1 (5 bases). Germline CDR1 is GTSNPN and CDR2 is SVGIG (reference sequence). V was cut by 8 bases and J by 8 bases, with 18 bases left in between. CDR3 size: 12 residues. As DNA, the CDR3 is TGTGCCGCATGGCGCGGGGGGAGGGAAGCTTTCTTT. It translates to CAAWRGGREAFF.

V gene TRBV3-1 (or the pseudogene TRBV3-2) combines with J gene TRBJ1-2; D unresolved. V lost 3 bases, J lost 7 bases, and 12 bases lay in between. CDR3 length equals 13 residues. CDR1 and CDR2 (germline): LGHDT, YNNKEL (reference sequence). CDR3 loop: CASSQTGTVGYTF. The CDR3 region has the DNA TGTGCCAGCAGCCAGACGGGAACGGTTGGCTACACCTTC.

The chain carries TRBV19 and TRBJ1-2; TRBD1 might be the D (5 bases). The CDR3 covers 16 residues. Between the trimmed V and J ends, which lost 0 bases and 2 bases, there was a span of 13 bases. CDR1 and CDR2 (germline): LNHDA, SQIVND (reference sequence). The CDR3 nucleotides are TGTGCCAGTAGTATAGATACCCCAGGGCTAAACTATGGCTACACCTTC. It encodes CASSIDTPGLNYGYTF.

This clone was detected only a few times. CDR3 protein: CASSSRAGGYEQYF. Here the CDR3 DNA reads TGTGCCAGCAGTTCCCGGGCGGGAGGCTACGAGCAGTACTTC. The chain links TRBV27 to TRBJ2-7; 8 nucleotides agree with TRBD2. The CDR3 contains 14 residues. With V trimmed by 4 bases and J by 3 bases, 5 bases remained unmatched. Germline CDR1 and CDR2: MNHEY and SMNVEV (reference sequence).

CDR3 sequence reads: CASSETGTGLTDTQYF. The DNA for the CDR3 is TGTGCCAGCAGCGAAACCGGGACAGGCCTAACAGATACGCAGTATTTT. The chain joins TRBV9 to TRBJ2-3; 8 bases are a match to TRBD1. The CDR3 spans 16 residues. V gave up 3 bases and J gave up 3 bases; unmatched junction bases: 9. The germline gives CDR1 SGDLS, CDR2 YYNGEE. The complete variable domain, with remaining parts taken from reference TRBV9 and TRBJ2-3, reads DSGVTQTPKHLITATGQRVTLRCSPRSGDLSVYWYQQSLDQGLQFLIQYYNGEERAKGNILERFSAQQFPDLHSELNLSSLELGDSALYFCASSETGTGLTDTQYFGPGTRLTVL.

Only one count was recorded for this clone. V and J are TRBV4-3 and TRBJ1-2; D remains unclear. Per germline, CDR1 LGHNA and CDR2 YSLEER. Between the trimmed V and J ends, which lost 4 bases and 4 bases, there was a span of 7 bases. The CDR3 is made up of 12 amino acids. CDR3 loop: CASSLGSYGYTF. Here the CDR3 DNA reads TGCGCCAGCAGCCTTGGGAGCTATGGCTACACCTTC.

This clone was counted between two and nine times. V and J are TRBV7-9 and TRBJ1-2; 9 nucleotides align to TRBD1. The V gene's germline CDR1 is SEHNR and CDR2 FQNEAQ (reference sequence). The CDR3 is 16 residues long. The J segment lost 4 bases and the V segment lost 5 bases, leaving 11 bases of the junction unmatched. CDR3 in amino acids: CASSPPDRGTLYGYTF. For the CDR3, the DNA is TGTGCCAGCAGCCCCCCGGACAGGGGAACTCTCTATGGCTACACCTTC.

The V and J genes are TRBV20-1 and TRBJ1-2; D perhaps matches TRBD1 (5 bases). The V end was cut by 3 bases, the J end by 6 bases, with 14 bases between. The CDR3 spans 13 residues. Germline V gives CDR1 DFQATT, CDR2 SNEGSKA (reference sequence). The CDR3 is CSASSREGNGYTF. In nucleotides, the CDR3 is TGCAGTGCTAGTTCCAGGGAAGGGAATGGCTACACCTTC.

This clone was recorded many times. The J gene is TRBJ2-7, the V gene TRBV19; TRBD2 matches at 12 bases. Germline V gene lookup returns CDR1 LNHDA and CDR2 SQIVND (reference sequence). The CDR3 spans 14 residues. The junction had 5 bases not matched to a gene; V was cut back by 9 bases and J by 2 bases. This CDR3 reads CASQTSGGTYEQYF. CDR3 sequence (DNA): TGTGCCAGCCAGACTAGCGGGGGTACCTACGAGCAGTACTTC.

The gene calls are TRBV28 and TRBJ1-5; D unclear. The CDR3 contains 14 residues. Germline V gene sequence: CDR1 MDHEN, CDR2 SYDVKM. The V gene lost 5 bases and the J gene lost 4 bases, with 12 bases spanning the gap. CDR3: CASSPPSGNQPQHF. The CDR3 nucleotides are TGTGCCAGCAGTCCCCCTTCAGGAAATCAGCCCCAGCATTTT.

The chain is built from TRBV4-3 and TRBJ1-4; D possibly corresponds to TRBD1 (6 bases). Germline V gene data show CDR1 as LGHNA and CDR2 as YSLEER. V lost 4 bases to trimming and J lost 6 bases, with 18 bases between them. This CDR3 has 16 residues. The CDR3 spells CASSPKGGASDEKLFF. The CDR3 nucleotides read TGCGCCAGCAGCCCAAAGGGGGGGGCGTCGGATGAAAAACTGTTTTTT.

This sequence joins TRBV9 and TRBJ1-4; 10 bases align to TRBD1. Per germline, CDR1 SGDLS and CDR2 YYNGEE. The CDR3 is 16 amino acids. Trimming at V came to 6 bases and at J to 6 bases, leaving 11 bases not matched to a gene. CDR3: CASTLLSGTGDEKLFF. The DNA for the CDR3 is TGTGCCAGCACCTTACTCTCCGGGACAGGGGATGAAAAACTGTTTTTT.

This chain connects TRBV19 to TRBJ2-1; 11 bases fit TRBD1. Germline CDR1 reads LNHDA; CDR2 reads SQIVND (reference sequence). The CDR3 loop spans 16 amino acids. J lost 2 bases, V lost 7 bases, and 7 bases had no gene match. This CDR3 is CASTTWGQGAYNEQFF. CDR3 DNA: TGTGCCAGTACCACTTGGGGACAGGGGGCCTACAATGAGCAGTTCTTC.

This chain links TRBV10-3 with TRBJ2-3; 8 bases are shared with TRBD2. The CDR3 loop spans 16 amino acids. Trimming at V came to 0 bases and at J to 7 bases, leaving 9 bases not matched to a gene. From germline, CDR1 is ENHRY and CDR2 SYGVKD. The chain's CDR3 is CAISESSGLAFNTQYF. CDR3 nucleotide sequence: TGTGCCATCAGTGAGTCGTCAGGACTAGCATTTAATACGCAGTATTTT.

The chain is built from TRBV11-3 and TRBJ2-7; D might be TRBD2 (6 bases). Germline V gene lookup returns CDR1 SGHNT and CDR2 YENEEA. This CDR3 has 14 amino acids. The V end was cut by 5 bases, the J end by 9 bases, with 20 bases between. CDR3 loop: CASSPAGSYAVQYF. CDR3 DNA: TGTGCCAGCAGCCCAGCGGGCTCCTACGCGGTGCAGTACTTC.

The V call is TRBV27, the J call TRBJ2-7, with 11 bases that match TRBD1. With 5 bases clipped from V and 5 bases from J, the junction kept 8 bases outside the gene matches. This CDR3 has 15 amino acids. Germline-derived CDR1 and CDR2 are MNHEY and SMNVEV (reference sequence). CDR3 region: CASSRRGQGADEQYF. In nucleotides, the CDR3 is TGTGCCAGCAGTCGTAGAGGACAGGGGGCGGACGAGCAGTACTTC.